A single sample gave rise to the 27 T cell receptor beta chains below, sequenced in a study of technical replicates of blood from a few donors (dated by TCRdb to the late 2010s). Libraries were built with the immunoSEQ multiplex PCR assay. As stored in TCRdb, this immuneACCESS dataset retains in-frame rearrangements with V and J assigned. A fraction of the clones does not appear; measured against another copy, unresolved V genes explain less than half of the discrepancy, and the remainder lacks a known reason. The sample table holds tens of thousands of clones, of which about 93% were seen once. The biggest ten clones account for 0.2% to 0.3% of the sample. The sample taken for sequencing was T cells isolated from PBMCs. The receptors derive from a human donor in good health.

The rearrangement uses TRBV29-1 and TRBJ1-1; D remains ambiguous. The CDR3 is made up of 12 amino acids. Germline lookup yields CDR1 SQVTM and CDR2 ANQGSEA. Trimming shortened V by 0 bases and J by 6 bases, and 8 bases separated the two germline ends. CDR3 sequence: CSVEDREAEAFF. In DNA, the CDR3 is TGCAGCGTTGAAGATAGGGAGGCTGAAGCTTTCTTT.

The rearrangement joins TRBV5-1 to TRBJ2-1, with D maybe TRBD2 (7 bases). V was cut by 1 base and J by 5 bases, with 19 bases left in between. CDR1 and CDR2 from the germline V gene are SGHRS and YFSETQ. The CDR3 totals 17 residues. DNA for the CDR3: TGCGCCAGCAGCTTGCGGGGGGCACGAGAGGCCCACAATGAGCAGTTCTTC. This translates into CASSLRGAREAHNEQFF.

This CDR3 is CAITDQGNGEQYF. In nucleotides, the CDR3 is TGTGCCATCACCGACCAGGGTAACGGCGAGCAGTACTTC. This rearrangement joins TRBV10-3 to TRBJ2-7; tentative D call: TRBD1 (5 bases). The CDR3 loop spans 13 amino acids. With 7 bases removed from V and 6 bases from J, the gap between germline ends came to 16 bases. Germline CDR1 is ENHRY and CDR2 is SYGVKD.

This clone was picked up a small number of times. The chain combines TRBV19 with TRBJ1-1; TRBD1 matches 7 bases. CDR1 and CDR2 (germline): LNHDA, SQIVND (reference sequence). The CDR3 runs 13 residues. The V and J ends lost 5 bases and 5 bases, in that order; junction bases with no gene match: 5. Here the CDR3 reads CASSSQQGTEAFF. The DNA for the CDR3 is TGTGCCAGTAGTTCCCAACAGGGGACTGAAGCTTTCTTT. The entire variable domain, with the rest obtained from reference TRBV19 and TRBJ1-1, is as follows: DGGITQSPKYLFRKEGQNVTLSCEQNLNHDAMYWYRQDPGQGLRLIYYSQIVNDFQKGDIAEGYSVSREKKESFPLTVTSAQKNPTAFYLCASSSQQGTEAFFGQGTRLTVV.

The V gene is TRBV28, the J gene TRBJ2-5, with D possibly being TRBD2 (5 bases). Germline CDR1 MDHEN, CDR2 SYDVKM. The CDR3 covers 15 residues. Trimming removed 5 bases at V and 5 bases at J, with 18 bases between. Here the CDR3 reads CASSPGSRQEETQYF. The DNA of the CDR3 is TGTGCCAGCAGTCCGGGAAGTCGGCAGGAGGAGACCCAGTACTTC.

The chain's CDR3 is CASSPVTRRTGELFF. The CDR3 DNA reads TGTGCCAGCAGCCCTGTTACTCGTCGGACCGGGGAGCTGTTTTTT. The rearrangement uses TRBV2 and TRBJ2-2; no clear D. Trimming cost V 6 bases and J 5 bases, with 16 bases left between them. Germline assignment: CDR1 SNHLY and CDR2 FYNNEI. The CDR3 contains 15 residues.

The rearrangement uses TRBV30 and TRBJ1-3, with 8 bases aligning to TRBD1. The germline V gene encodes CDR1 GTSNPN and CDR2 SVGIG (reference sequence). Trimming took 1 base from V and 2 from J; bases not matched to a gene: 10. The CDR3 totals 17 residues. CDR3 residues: CAWSAGTGYITGNTIYF. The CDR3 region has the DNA TGTGCCTGGAGTGCCGGGACAGGCTATATTACTGGAAACACCATATATTTT.

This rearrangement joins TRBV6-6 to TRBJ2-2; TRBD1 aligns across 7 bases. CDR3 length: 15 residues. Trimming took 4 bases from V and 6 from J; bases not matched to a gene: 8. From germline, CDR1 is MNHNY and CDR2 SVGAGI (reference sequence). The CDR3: CASSSADRDPGELFF. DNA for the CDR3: TGTGCCAGCAGTTCCGCAGACAGGGATCCCGGGGAGCTGTTTTTT.

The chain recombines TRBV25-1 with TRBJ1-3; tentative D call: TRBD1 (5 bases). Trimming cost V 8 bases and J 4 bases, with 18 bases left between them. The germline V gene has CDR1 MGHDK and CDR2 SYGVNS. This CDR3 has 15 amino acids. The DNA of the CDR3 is TGTGCCAGCGGGGGAGGGACCAAGGGCGGAAACACCATATATTTT. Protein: CASGGGTKGGNTIYF.

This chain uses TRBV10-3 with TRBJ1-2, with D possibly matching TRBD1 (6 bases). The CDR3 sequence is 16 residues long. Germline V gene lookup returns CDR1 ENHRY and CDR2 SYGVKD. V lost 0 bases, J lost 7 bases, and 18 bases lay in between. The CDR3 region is CAISESIFAGAGGYTF. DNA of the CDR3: TGTGCCATCAGTGAGTCGATTTTTGCAGGGGCTGGTGGCTACACCTTC.

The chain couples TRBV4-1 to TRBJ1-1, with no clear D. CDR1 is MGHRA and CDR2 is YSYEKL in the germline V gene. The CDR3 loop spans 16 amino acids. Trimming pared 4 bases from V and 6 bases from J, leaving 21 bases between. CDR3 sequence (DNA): TGCGCCAGCAGCCGCCCTAAAGGTGCCAGAGGGTCTGAAGCTTTCTTT. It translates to CASSRPKGARGSEAFF.

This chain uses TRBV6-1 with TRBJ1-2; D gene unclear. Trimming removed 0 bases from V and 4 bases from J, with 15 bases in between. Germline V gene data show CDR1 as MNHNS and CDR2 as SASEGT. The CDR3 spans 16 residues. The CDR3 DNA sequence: TGTGCCAGCAGTGAAGCGGCCGAAGGTTGGAGCTATGGCTACACCTTC. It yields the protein CASSEAAEGWSYGYTF.

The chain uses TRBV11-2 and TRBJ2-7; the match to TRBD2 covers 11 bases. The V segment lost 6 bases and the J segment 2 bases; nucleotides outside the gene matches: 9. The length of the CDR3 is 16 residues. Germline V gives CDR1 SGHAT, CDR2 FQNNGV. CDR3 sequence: CASRVASGRTAYEQYF. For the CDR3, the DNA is TGTGCCAGCAGGGTAGCTAGCGGGAGGACCGCCTACGAGCAGTACTTC.

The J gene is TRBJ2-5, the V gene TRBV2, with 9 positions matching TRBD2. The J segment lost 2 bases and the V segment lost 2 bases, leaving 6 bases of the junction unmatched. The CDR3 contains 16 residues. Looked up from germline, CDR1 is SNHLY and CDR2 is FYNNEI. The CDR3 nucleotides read TGTGCCAGCAGTGAAATGGGACTAGCCCTACAAGAGACCCAGTACTTC. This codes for CASSEMGLALQETQYF.

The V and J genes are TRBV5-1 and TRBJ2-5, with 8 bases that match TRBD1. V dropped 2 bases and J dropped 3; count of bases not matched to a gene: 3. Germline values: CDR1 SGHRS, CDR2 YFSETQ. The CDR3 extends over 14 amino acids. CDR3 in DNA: TGCGCCAGCAGCTTTACGGGACAGGAAGAGACCCAGTACTTC. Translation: CASSFTGQEETQYF.

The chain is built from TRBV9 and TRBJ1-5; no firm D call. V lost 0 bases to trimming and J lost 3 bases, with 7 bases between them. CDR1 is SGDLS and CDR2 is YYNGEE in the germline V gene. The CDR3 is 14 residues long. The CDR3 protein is CASSVAGLNQPQHF. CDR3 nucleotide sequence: TGTGCCAGCAGCGTAGCGGGTCTCAATCAGCCCCAGCATTTT.

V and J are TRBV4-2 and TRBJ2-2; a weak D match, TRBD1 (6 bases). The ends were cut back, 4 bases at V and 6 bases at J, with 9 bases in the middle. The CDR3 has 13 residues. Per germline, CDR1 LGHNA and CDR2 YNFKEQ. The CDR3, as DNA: TGTGCCAGCAGCCTCAGGGGAGCCGGGGAGCTGTTTTTT. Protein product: CASSLRGAGELFF.

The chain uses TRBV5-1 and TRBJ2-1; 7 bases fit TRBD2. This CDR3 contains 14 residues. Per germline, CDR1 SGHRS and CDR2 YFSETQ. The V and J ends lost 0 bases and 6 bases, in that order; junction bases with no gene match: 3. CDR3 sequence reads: CASSLGGEGNEQFF. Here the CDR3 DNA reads TGCGCCAGCAGCTTGGGGGGGGAGGGCAATGAGCAGTTCTTC.

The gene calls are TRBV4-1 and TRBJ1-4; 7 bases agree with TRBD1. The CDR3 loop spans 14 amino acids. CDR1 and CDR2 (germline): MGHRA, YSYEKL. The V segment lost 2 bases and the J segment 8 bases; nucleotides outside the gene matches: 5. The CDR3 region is CASSQTGVAEKLFF. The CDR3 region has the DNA TGCGCCAGCAGCCAAACAGGGGTTGCAGAAAAACTGTTTTTT.

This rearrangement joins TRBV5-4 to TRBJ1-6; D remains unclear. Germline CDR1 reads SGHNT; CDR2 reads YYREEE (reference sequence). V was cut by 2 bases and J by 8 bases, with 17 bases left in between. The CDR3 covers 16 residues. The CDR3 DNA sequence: TGTGCCAGCAGCTTCGGGGTTTTGGGCTTGGATTCACCCCTCCACTTT. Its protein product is CASSFGVLGLDSPLHF.

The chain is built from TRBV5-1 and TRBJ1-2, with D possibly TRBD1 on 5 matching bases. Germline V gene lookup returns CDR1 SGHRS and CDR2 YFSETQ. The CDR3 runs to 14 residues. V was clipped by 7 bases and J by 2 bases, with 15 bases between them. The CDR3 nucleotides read TGCGCCAGCGGGGGGGGGACGATAAACTATGGCTACACCTTC. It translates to CASGGGTINYGYTF.

DNA for the CDR3: TGTGCCAGCAGTTCCGTTGAGGGCAATGAGCAGTTCTTC. Translation: CASSSVEGNEQFF. The chain has TRBV27 and TRBJ2-1; D is perhaps TRBD2 (5 bases). Trimming took off 4 bases at V and 6 bases at J, with 10 bases between the two ends. This CDR3 is 13 amino acids long. The germline CDR1 and CDR2 sequences are MNHEY and SMNVEV (reference sequence).

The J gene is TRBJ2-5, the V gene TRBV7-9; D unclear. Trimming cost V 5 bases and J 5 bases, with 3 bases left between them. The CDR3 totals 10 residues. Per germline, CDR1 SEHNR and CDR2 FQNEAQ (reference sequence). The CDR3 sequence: CASSLETQYF. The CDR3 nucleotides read TGTGCCAGCAGCCTTGAGACCCAGTACTTC.

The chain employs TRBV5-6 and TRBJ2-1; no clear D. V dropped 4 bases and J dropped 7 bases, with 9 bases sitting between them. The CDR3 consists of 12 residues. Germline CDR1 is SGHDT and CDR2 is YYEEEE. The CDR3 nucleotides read TGTGCCAGCAGCAACAGTTGGAATGAGCAGTTCTTC. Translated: CASSNSWNEQFF.

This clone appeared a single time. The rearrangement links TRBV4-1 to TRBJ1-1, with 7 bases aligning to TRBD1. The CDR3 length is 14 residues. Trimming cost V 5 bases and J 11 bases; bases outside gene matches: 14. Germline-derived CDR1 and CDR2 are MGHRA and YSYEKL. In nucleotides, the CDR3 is TGCGCCAGCAGCAGTTTCGCTCTTAGGGGGCTGGCTTTCTTT. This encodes CASSSFALRGLAFF.

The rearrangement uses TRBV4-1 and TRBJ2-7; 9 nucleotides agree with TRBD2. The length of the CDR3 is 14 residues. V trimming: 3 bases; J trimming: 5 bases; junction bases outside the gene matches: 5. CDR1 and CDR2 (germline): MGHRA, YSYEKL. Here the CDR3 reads CASSQDSGSDEQYF. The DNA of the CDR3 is TGCGCCAGCAGCCAGGATAGCGGGAGTGACGAGCAGTACTTC.

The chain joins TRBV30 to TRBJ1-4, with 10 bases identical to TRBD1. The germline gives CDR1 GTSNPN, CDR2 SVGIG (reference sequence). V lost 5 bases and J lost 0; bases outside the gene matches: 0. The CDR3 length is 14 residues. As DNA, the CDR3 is TGTGCCTGGGGACAGGGGGCAACTAATGAAAAACTGTTTTTT. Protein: CAWGQGATNEKLFF.